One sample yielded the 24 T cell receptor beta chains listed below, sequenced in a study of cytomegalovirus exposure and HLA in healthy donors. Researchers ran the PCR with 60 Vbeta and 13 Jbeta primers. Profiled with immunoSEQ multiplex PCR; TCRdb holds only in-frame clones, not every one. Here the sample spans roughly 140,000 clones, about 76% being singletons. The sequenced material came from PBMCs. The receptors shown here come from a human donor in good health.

The CDR3 DNA reads as TGTGCCAGCAGTGAAGTGACTGCTTACTCTGGAAACACCATATATTTT. It yields the protein CASSEVTAYSGNTIYF. V is TRBV6-1 and J is TRBJ1-3; unclear D gene. The CDR3 runs to 16 residues. The germline V gene encodes CDR1 MNHNS and CDR2 SASEGT. The V end lost 1 base, the J end lost 0 bases, and 10 bases lay between the germline ends.

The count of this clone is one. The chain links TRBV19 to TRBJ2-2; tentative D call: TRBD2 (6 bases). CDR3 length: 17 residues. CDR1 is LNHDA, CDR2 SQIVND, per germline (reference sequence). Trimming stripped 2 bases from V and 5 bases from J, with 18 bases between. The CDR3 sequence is CASSILGGAGKTGELFF. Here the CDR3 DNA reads TGTGCCAGTAGTATATTGGGCGGGGCCGGGAAGACCGGGGAGCTGTTTTTT. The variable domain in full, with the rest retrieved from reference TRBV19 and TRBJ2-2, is DGGITQSPKYLFRKEGQNVTLSCEQNLNHDAMYWYRQDPGQGLRLIYYSQIVNDFQKGDIAEGYSVSREKKESFPLTVTSAQKNPTAFYLCASSILGGAGKTGELFFGEGSRLTVL.

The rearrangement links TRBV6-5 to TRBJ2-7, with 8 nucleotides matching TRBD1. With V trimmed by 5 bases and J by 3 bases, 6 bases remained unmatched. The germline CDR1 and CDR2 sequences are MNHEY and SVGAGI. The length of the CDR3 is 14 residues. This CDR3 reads CASSRGQDGYEQYF. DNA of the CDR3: TGTGCCAGCAGTAGGGGACAGGACGGCTACGAGCAGTACTTC.

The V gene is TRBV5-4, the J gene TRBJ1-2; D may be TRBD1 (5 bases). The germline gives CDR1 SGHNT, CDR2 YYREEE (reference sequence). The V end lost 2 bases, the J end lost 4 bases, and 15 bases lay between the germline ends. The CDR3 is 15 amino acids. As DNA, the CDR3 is TGTGCCAGCAGCTTAGCAATAGGGGATCCCTATGGCTACACCTTC. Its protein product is CASSLAIGDPYGYTF.

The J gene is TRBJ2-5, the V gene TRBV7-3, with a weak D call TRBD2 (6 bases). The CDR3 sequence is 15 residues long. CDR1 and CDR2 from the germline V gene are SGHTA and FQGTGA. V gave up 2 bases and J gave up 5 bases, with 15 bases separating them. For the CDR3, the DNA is TGTGCCAGCAGCTTAGGTCCAGCGGGCCGGGAGACCCAGTACTTC. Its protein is CASSLGPAGRETQYF.

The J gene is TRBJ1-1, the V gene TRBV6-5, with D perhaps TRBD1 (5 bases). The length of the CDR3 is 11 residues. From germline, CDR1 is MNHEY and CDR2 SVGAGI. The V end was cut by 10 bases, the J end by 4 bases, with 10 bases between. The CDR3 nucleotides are TGTGCCACCTGGAGGGGCACTGAAGCTTTCTTT. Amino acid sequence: CATWRGTEAFF.

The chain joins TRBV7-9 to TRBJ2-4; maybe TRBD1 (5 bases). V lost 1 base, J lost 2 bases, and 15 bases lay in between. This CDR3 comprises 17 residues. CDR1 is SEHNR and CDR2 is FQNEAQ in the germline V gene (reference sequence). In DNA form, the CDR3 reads TGTGCCAGCAGCTTAGTGGGCAGGGAATGGACCAAAAACATTCAGTACTTC. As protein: CASSLVGREWTKNIQYF.

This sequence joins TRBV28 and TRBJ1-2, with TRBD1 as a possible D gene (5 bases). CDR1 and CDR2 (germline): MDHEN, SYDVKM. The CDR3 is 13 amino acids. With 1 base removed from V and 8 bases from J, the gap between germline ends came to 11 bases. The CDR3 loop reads CASSLFQGGGYTF. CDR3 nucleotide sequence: TGTGCCAGCAGTTTATTTCAGGGAGGAGGCTACACCTTC.

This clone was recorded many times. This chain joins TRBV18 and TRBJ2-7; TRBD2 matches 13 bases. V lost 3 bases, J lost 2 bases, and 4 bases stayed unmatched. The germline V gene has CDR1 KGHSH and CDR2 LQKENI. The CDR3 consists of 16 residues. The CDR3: CASSPSLAGGTYEQYF. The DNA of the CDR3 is TGTGCCAGCTCACCTTCACTAGCGGGAGGGACCTACGAGCAGTACTTC.

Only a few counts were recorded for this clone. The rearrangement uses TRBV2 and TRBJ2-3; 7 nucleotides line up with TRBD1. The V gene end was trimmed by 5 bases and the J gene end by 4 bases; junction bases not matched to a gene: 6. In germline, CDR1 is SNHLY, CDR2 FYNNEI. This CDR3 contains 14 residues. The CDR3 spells CASSLRQGADTQYF. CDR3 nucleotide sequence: TGTGCCAGCAGTCTACGTCAGGGGGCAGATACGCAGTATTTT.

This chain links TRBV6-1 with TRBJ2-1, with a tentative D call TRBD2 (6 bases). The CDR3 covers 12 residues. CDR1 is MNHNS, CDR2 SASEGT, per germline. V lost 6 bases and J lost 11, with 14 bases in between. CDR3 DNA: TGTGCCAGCAGCGACGGGACTCCTAAGCAGTTCTTC. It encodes CASSDGTPKQFF.

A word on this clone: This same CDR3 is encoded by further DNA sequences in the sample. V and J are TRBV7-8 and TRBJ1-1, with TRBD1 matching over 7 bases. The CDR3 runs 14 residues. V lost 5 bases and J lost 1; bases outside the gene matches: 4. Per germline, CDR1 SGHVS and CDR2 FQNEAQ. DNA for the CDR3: TGTGCCAGCAGCCCGCGACAGGGGAACACTGAAGCTTTCTTT. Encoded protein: CASSPRQGNTEAFF.

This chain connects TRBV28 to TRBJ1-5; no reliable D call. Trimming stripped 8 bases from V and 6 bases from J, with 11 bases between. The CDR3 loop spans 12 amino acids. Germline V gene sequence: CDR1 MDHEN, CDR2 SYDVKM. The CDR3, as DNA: TGTGCCAGCGGGGTGGGAGGTCAGCCCCAGCATTTT. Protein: CASGVGGQPQHF.

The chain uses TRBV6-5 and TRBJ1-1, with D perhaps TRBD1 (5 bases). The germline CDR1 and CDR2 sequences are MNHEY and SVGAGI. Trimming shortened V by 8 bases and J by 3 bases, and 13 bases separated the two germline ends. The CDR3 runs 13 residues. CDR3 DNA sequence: TGTGCCAGCGGTCTTCAGGGTTACACTGAAGCTTTCTTT. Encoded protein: CASGLQGYTEAFF.

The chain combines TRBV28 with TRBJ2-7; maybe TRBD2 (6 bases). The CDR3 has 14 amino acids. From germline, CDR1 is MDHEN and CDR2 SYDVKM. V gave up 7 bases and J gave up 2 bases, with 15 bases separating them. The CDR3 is CASIPGLQPYEQYF. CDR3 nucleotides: TGTGCCAGCATCCCGGGACTGCAGCCCTACGAGCAGTACTTC.

Here the CDR3 reads CASSLGGGRGEWGYGYTF. The CDR3 nucleotides read TGTGCCAGCAGCTTAGGGGGGGGCAGGGGAGAGTGGGGCTATGGCTACACCTTC. The chain combines TRBV7-2 with TRBJ1-2; possible D gene TRBD1, 6 bases. Germline V gives CDR1 SGHTA, CDR2 FQGNSA. CDR3 size: 18 residues. With 1 base removed from V and 4 bases from J, the gap between germline ends came to 22 bases.

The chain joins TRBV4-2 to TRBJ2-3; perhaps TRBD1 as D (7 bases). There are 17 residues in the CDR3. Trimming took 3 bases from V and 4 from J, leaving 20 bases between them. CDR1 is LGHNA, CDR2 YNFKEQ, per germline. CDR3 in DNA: TGTGCCAGCAGCCACATATTAAAGACAGGGACTCCAGATACGCAGTATTTT. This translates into CASSHILKTGTPDTQYF.

CDR3 protein: CASSLMGADTGELFF. The CDR3 DNA reads as TGTGCCAGCAGCTTAATGGGGGCAGACACCGGGGAGCTGTTTTTT. The chain joins TRBV7-3 to TRBJ2-2, with D possibly being TRBD1 (6 bases). CDR1 and CDR2 from the germline V gene are SGHTA and FQGTGA. The CDR3 contains 15 residues. V lost 1 base, J lost 3 bases, and 9 bases lay in between.

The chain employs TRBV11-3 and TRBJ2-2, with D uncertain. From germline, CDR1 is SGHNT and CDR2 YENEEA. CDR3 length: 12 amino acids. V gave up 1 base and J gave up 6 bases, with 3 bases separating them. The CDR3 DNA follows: TGTGCCAGCAGCTTAGCCTCCGGGGAGCTGTTTTTT. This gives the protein CASSLASGELFF.

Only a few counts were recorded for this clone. CDR3 sequence reads: CASSPGLSSYNEQFF. CDR3 in DNA: TGTGCCAGCAGCCCGGGACTGAGCTCCTACAATGAGCAGTTCTTC. The rearrangement joins TRBV13 to TRBJ2-1; D might be TRBD2 (6 bases). CDR3 size: 15 residues. Between the trimmed V and J ends, which lost 5 bases and 0 bases, there was a span of 11 bases. Germline V lookup: CDR1 PRHDT, CDR2 FYEKMQ (reference sequence).

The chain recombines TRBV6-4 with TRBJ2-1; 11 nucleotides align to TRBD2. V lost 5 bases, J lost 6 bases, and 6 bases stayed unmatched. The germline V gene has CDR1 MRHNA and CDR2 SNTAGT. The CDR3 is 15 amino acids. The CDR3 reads CASSSTSGGANEQFF. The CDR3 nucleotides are TGTGCCAGCAGTTCCACTAGCGGGGGCGCCAATGAGCAGTTCTTC.

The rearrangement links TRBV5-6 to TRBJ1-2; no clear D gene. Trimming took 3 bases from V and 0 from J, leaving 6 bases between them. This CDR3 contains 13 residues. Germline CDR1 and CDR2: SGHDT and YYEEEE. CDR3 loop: CASSSIANYGYTF. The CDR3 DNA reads TGTGCCAGCAGCTCAATTGCTAACTATGGCTACACCTTC.

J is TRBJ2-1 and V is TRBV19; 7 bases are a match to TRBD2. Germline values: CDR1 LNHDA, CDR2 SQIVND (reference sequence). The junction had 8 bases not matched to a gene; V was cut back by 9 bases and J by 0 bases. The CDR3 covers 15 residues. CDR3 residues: CASTRRGVSYNEQFF. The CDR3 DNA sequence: TGTGCCAGCACCCGCCGGGGGGTCTCCTACAATGAGCAGTTCTTC.

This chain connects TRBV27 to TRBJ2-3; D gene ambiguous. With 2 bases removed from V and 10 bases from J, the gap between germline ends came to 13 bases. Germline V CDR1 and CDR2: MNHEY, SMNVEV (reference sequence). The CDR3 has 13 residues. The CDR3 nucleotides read TGTGCCAGCAGTTTAACGAAGGCGGCCCCGCAGTATTTT. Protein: CASSLTKAAPQYF.